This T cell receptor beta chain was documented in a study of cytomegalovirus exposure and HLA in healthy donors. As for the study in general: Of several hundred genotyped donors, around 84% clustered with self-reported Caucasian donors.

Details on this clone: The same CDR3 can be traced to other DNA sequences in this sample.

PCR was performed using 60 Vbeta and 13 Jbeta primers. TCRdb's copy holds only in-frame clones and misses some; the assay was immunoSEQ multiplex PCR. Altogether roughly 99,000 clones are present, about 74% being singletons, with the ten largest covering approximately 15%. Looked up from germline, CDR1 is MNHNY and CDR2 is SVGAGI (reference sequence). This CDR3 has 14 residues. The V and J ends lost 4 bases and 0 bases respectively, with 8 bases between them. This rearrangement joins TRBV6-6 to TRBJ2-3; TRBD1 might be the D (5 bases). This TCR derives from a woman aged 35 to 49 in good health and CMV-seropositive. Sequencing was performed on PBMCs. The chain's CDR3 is CASSWGGSTDTQYF. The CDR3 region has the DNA TGTGCCAGCAGTTGGGGCGGTAGCACAGATACGCAGTATTTT.